This T cell receptor beta chain comes out of a study of OX40 agonist ivuxolimab in advanced cancers. Clones were read by immunoSEQ multiplex PCR, and TCRdb kept only the in-frame ones, dropping some. The table has roughly 13,000 clones, approximately 90% seen once. V was shortened by 1 base and J by 2 bases, with 7 bases between the two germline ends. The CDR3 totals 14 residues. Germline V gene sequence: CDR1 LGHNA, CDR2 YSLEER. The origin of this receptor is an adult with an advanced solid tumor such as melanoma, head and neck, liver or kidney cancer. The sample consisted of CD4+ or CD8+ T cells sorted from blood, taken in a trial of the OX40 agonist ivuxolimab. The chain has TRBV4-3 and TRBJ2-3; D remains unclear. CDR3 sequence reads: CASSQADNTDTQYF. The DNA for the CDR3 is TGCGCCAGCAGCCAAGCCGACAACACAGATACGCAGTATTTT.